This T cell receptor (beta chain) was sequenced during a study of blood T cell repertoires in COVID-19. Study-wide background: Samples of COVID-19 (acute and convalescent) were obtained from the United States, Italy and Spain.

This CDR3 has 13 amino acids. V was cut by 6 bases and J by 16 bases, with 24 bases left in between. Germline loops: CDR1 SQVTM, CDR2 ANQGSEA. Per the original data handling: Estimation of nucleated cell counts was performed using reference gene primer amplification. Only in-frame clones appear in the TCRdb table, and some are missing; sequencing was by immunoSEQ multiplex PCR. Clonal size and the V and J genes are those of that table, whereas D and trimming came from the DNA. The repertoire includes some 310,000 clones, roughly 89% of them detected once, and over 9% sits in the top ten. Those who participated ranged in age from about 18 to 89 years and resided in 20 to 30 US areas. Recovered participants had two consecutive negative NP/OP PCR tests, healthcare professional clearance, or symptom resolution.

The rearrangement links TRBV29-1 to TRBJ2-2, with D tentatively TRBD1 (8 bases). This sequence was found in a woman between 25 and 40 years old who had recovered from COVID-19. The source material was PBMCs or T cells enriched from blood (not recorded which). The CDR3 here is CSVGGTGPRSRFF. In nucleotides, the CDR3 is TGCAGCGTGGGGGGGACAGGCCCTCGGAGTCGGTTTTTT.